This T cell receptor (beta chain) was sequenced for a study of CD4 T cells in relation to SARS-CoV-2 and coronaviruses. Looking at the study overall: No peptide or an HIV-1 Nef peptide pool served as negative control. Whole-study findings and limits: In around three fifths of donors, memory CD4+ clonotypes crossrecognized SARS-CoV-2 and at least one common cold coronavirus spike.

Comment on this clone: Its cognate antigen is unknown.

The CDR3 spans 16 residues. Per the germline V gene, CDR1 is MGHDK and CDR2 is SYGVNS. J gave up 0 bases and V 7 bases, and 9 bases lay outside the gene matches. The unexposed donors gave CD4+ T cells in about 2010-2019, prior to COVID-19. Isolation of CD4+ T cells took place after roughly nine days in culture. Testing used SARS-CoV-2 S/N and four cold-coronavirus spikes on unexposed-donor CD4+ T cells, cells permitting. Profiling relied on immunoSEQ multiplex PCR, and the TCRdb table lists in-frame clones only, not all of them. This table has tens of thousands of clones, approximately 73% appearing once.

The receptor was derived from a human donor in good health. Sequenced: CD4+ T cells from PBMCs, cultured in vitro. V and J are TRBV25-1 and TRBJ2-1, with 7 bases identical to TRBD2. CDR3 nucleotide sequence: TGTGCCAGCACCGGGTTCAGGGAGGGCTCCTACAATGAGCAGTTCTTC. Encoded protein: CASTGFREGSYNEQFF.